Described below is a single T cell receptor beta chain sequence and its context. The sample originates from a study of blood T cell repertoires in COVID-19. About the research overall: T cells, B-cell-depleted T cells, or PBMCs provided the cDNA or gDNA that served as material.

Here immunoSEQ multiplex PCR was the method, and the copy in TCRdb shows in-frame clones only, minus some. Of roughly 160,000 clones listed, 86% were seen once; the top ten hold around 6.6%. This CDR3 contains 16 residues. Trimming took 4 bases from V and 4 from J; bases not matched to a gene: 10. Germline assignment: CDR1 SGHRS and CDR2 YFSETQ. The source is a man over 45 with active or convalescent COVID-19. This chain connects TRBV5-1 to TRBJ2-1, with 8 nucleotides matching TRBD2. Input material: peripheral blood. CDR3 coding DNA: TGCGCCAGCAGCCCCGCTCTAGCGGGTAATTACAATGAGCAGTTCTTC. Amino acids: CASSPALAGNYNEQFF.